A single sample gave rise to the 9 T cell receptor beta chains below, sequenced in a study of OX40 agonist ivuxolimab in advanced cancers. Sequencing was performed with immunoSEQ multiplex PCR; in TCRdb, only in-frame clones are kept and a portion is missing. Counted here are some 90,000 clones, approximately 89% occurring once; the ten biggest clones make up approximately 4%. Specimen: CD4+ or CD8+ T cells sorted from blood, collected in a trial of the OX40 agonist ivuxolimab. Receptors originate from an adult with an advanced solid tumor such as melanoma, head and neck, liver or kidney cancer.

The CDR3 protein is CASSVESRGALYGYTF. The DNA of the CDR3 is TGTGCCAGCAGCGTAGAGTCCAGGGGCGCACTCTATGGCTACACCTTC. V and J are TRBV9 and TRBJ1-2; D might be TRBD1 (6 bases). V lost 0 bases, J lost 4 bases, and 16 bases lay in between. The CDR3 is made up of 16 amino acids. The germline V gene encodes CDR1 SGDLS and CDR2 YYNGEE.

The chain is built from TRBV18 and TRBJ2-2, with a possible D match to TRBD1 (5 bases). The CDR3 sequence is 12 residues long. The V end lost 3 bases, the J end lost 11 bases, and 10 bases lay between the germline ends. Germline CDR1 KGHSH, CDR2 LQKENI. The DNA for the CDR3 is TGTGCCAGCTCACCCAGGGTAGGAGAGCTGTTTTTT. Its protein product is CASSPRVGELFF.

V usage is TRBV7-2 and J usage is TRBJ2-7; 10 positions match TRBD1. The CDR3 has 15 residues. Trimming removed 5 bases from V and 3 bases from J; junction bases left unmatched: 7. The V gene's germline CDR1 is SGHTA and CDR2 FQGNSA. The CDR3 DNA reads as TGTGCCAGCAGCCCCTCCGGGACAGGGGTCTACGAGCAGTACTTC. Translating it yields CASSPSGTGVYEQYF.

The V gene is TRBV20-1, the J gene TRBJ1-1, with a possible D match to TRBD1 (6 bases). The CDR3 runs to 11 residues. In germline, CDR1 is DFQATT, CDR2 SNEGSKA (reference sequence). Trimming removed 6 bases at V and 7 bases at J, with 12 bases between. The CDR3 reads CSAAGQFEAFF. The CDR3 DNA reads as TGCAGTGCGGCAGGACAGTTTGAAGCTTTCTTT.

The chain joins TRBV6-5 to TRBJ1-2, with D hard to call. The CDR3 has 14 residues. The germline V gene encodes CDR1 MNHEY and CDR2 SVGAGI. Trimming left V 5 bases short and J 7 bases short, with 17 bases between. The CDR3 protein is CASSVDGIPGGYTF. The CDR3 bases are TGTGCCAGCAGTGTAGACGGGATCCCCGGTGGCTACACCTTC.

This chain joins TRBV28 and TRBJ2-1; 10 bases match TRBD2. V trimming: 2 bases; J trimming: 4 bases; junction bases outside the gene matches: 5. Germline V CDR1 and CDR2: MDHEN, SYDVKM. The CDR3 has 16 amino acids. CDR3 region: CASSLGGLATYNEQFF. DNA of the CDR3: TGTGCCAGCAGTTTAGGGGGACTAGCGACTTACAATGAGCAGTTCTTC.

This clone has only a few counts. The V gene is TRBV29-1, the J gene TRBJ2-1; D perhaps matches TRBD2 (5 bases). The CDR3 has 11 amino acids. Trimming took 4 bases from V and 5 from J, leaving 6 bases between them. Per germline, CDR1 SQVTM and CDR2 ANQGSEA. For the CDR3, the DNA is TGCAGCGTTGGAGGGAACAATGAGCAGTTCTTC. It is translated as CSVGGNNEQFF.

The chain has TRBV2 and TRBJ2-5; D possibly corresponds to TRBD2 (5 bases). CDR1 SNHLY and CDR2 FYNNEI come from the germline V gene. V gave up 7 bases and J gave up 1 base, with 10 bases separating them. The CDR3 is made up of 13 amino acids. CDR3 loop: CASITRRQETQYF. As DNA, the CDR3 is TGTGCCAGCATAACTAGGCGCCAAGAGACCCAGTACTTC.

The rearrangement joins TRBV6-1 to TRBJ2-1, with a weak D call TRBD2 (5 bases). This CDR3 region has 19 residues. V lost 0 bases and J lost 7, with 25 bases in between. Germline V CDR1 and CDR2: MNHNS, SASEGT. The CDR3 coding sequence is TGTGCCAGCAGTGAAGCGAAGGGCTCCTCCGGGCGGGCTCGTAATGAGCAGTTCTTC. It is translated as CASSEAKGSSGRARNEQFF.